This T cell receptor (beta chain) was recorded in a study of OX40 agonist ivuxolimab in advanced cancers. The study's findings and limits: The study found among the lowest clonal expansion in partial responders at 0.1-3.0 mg/kg.

Clones were read by immunoSEQ multiplex PCR, and TCRdb kept only the in-frame ones, dropping some. The sample lists more than 45,000 clones, roughly 80% occurring once. A remark on this clone: Its specificity is unknown.

The V end lost 3 bases, the J end lost 5 bases, and 12 bases lay between the germline ends. The CDR3 consists of 13 residues. Germline CDR1 and CDR2: GTSNPN and SVGIG (reference sequence). The origin of this receptor is an adult with an advanced solid tumor such as melanoma, head and neck, liver or kidney cancer. The sequences come from CD4+ or CD8+ T cells sorted from blood, collected in a trial of the OX40 agonist ivuxolimab. This chain connects TRBV30 to TRBJ2-3, with D perhaps TRBD2 (6 bases). This CDR3 is CAWSHGRGDTQYF. The CDR3 DNA follows: TGTGCCTGGAGCCACGGGAGAGGAGATACGCAGTATTTT. The entire variable domain, with the rest obtained from reference TRBV30 and TRBJ2-3, is as follows: SQTIHQWPATLVQPVGSPLSLECTVEGTSNPNLYWYRQAAGRGLQLLFYSVGIGQISSEVPQNLSASRPQDRQFILSSKKLLLSDSGFYLCAWSHGRGDTQYFGPGTRLTVL.